This TCR beta chain emerged from a study of cytomegalovirus exposure and HLA in healthy donors. While the first cohort had 600 to 800 subjects, the donors belonged to the separate validation cohort of 100 to 150 subjects. This clone was counted only a few times. Its antigen is unidentified. Repertoires were generated with immunoSEQ multiplex PCR, while TCRdb's copy carries only in-frame clones and drops some. This sample has 95,000 to 150,000 clones; 85% occur once, and the top ten carry roughly 1.9%. Germline lookup yields CDR1 LNHDA and CDR2 SQIVND (reference sequence). The J segment lost 7 bases and the V segment lost 5 bases, leaving 7 bases of the junction unmatched. CDR3 length equals 13 residues. Broader study findings: Altogether, some 170 TCR beta chains were recorded as cytomegalovirus-associated.

The rearrangement uses TRBV19 and TRBJ1-2, with TRBD1 matching over 7 bases. This receptor was obtained from a woman aged 25 to 45 in good health and CMV-seronegative. Source material: PBMCs. The CDR3 spells CASSLTGELGYTF. In DNA, the CDR3 is TGTGCCAGTAGTCTTACAGGGGAGCTTGGCTACACCTTC.